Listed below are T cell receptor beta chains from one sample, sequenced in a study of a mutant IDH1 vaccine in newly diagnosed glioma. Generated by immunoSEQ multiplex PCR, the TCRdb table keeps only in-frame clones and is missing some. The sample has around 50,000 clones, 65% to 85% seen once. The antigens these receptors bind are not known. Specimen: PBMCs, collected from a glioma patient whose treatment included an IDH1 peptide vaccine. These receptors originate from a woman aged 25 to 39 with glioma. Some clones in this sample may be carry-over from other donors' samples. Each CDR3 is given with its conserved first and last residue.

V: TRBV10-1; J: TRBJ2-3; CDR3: CASGDEEDTQYF
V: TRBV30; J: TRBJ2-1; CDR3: CAWSAPVAGGRNEQFF
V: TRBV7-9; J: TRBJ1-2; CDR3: CASSQVNYGYTF
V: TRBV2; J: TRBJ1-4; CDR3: CASIGGGEKLFF
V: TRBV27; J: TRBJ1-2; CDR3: CASSPAGYGYTF
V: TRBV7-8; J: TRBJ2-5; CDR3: CASSSLETQYF
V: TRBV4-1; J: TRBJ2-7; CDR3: CASSQRRAGGYEQYF
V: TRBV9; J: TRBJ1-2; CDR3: CASSVDARLNYGYTF
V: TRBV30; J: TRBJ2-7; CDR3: CAWDGQGGLYEQYF
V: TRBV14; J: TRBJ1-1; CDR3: CASSQERGYTEAFF
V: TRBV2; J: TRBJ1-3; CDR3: CASSERNTIYF
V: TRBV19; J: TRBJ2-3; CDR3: CASSIRSGRETDTQYF
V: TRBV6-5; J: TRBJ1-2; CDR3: CASSSPPNYGYTF
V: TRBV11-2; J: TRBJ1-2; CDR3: CASTTAGRWDAGYTF
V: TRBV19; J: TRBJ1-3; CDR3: CASSIRGLNSGNTIYF
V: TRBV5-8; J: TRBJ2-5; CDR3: CASCLGAGQETQYF
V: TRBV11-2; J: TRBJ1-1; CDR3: CASSRPSVNTEAFF
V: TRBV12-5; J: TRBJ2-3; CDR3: CASGVGGLADTQYF
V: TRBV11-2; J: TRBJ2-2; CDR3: CASSQTSTELFF
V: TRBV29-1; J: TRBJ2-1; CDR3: CSVPPGGHVGSYNEQFF
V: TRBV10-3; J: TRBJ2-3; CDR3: CATASEGGPTDTQYF
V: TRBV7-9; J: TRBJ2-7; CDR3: CASSLGVTAYEQYF